This T cell receptor (beta chain) was captured by sequencing in a study of blood T cells in healthy people across ages. Overall study results and limits: Per million T cells, the diversity of TCR beta decreased roughly linearly as age advanced. Since the PBMCs were unsorted, naive and antigen-experienced cells could not be conclusively compared.

The V gene lost 3 bases and the J gene lost 1 base, with 7 bases spanning the gap. Germline loops: CDR1 DFQATT, CDR2 SNEGSKA (reference sequence). The CDR3 is 13 amino acids. There are many counts of this clonotype. Its cognate antigen is unknown. The people who gave samples were healthy Caucasians from Russia, aged roughly 6 to 100. Combining a sample-barcoded 5' primer with a J-beta primer mix, a second PCR ran for about 6 to 11 cycles. Any given sample supplied a minimum of 3 million CDR3-containing paired-end reads. TCRdb recomputed calls from the 5' RACE reads with MiXCR, one row per CDR3 protein. The repertoire includes approximately 800,000 distinct CDR3 sequences, around 62% of them detected once, and about a quarter sits in the top ten.

The V gene is TRBV20-1, the J gene TRBJ1-5; possible D gene TRBD1, 5 bases. This TCR derives from a man aged 30-40 years in good health. Sequencing input: blood. CDR3 region: CSARGDSNQPQHF. CDR3 DNA sequence: TGCAGTGCTAGGGGGGACAGCAATCAGCCCCAGCATTTT.